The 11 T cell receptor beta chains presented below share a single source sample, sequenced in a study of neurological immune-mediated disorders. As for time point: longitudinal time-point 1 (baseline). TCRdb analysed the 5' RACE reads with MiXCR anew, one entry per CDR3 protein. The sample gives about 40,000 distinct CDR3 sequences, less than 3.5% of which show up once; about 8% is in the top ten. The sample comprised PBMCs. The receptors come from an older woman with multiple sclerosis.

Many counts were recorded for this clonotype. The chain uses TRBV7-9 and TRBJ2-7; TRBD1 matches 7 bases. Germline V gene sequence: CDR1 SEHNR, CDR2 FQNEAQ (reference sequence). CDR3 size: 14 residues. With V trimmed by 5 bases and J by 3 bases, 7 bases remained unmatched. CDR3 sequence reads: CASSPDRPIYEQYF. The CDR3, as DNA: TGTGCCAGCAGCCCGGACAGGCCGATCTACGAGCAGTACTTC.

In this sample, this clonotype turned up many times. The CDR3 nucleotides read TGCAGTGCTAGTGAGGCTCTTCGCGAGACCCAGTACTTC. It is translated as CSASEALRETQYF. The rearrangement links TRBV20-1 to TRBJ2-5; D is uncertain. This CDR3 region has 13 residues. Germline CDR1 is DFQATT and CDR2 is SNEGSKA (reference sequence). Trimming cost V 3 bases and J 5 bases, with 13 bases left between them.

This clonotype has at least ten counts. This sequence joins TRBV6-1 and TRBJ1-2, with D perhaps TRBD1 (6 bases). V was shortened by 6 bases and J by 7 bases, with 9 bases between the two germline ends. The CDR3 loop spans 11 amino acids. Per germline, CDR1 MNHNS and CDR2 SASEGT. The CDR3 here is CASSNRAGYTF. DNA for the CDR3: TGTGCCAGCAGCAACAGGGCTGGCTACACCTTC.

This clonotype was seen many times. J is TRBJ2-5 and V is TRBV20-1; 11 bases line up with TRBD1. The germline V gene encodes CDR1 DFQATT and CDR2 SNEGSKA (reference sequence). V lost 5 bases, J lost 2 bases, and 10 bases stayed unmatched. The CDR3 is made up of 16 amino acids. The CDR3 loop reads CSAARTGGLKQETQYF. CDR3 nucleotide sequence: TGCAGTGCTGCCAGGACAGGGGGCTTGAAACAAGAGACCCAGTACTTC.

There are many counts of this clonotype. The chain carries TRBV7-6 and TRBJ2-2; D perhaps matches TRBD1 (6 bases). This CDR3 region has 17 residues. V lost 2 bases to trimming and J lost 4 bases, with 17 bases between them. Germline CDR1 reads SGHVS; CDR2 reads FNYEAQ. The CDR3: CASSLLGAGASTGELFF. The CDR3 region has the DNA TGTGCCAGCAGCTTACTTGGGGCAGGGGCCTCCACCGGGGAGCTGTTTTTT.

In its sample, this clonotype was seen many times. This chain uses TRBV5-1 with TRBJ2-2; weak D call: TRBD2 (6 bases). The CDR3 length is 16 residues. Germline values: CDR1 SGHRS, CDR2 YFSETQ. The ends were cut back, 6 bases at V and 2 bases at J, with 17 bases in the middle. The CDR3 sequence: CASTATGTANTGELFF. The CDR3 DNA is TGCGCCAGCACCGCGACCGGGACTGCTAACACCGGGGAGCTGTTTTTT.

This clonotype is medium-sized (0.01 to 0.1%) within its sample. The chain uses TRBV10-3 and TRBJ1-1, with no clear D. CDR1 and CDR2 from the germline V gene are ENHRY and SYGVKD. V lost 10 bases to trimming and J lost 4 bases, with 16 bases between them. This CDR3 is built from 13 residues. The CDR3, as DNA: TGTGCCACCAGGCTCTGGGAGGGCACTGAAGCTTTCTTT. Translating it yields CATRLWEGTEAFF.

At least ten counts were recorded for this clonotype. CDR3 sequence (DNA): TGTGCCAGCAGGGGACTGTACAATGAGCAGTTCTTC. The encoded protein is CASRGLYNEQFF. The chain is built from TRBV6-1 and TRBJ2-1, with D perhaps matching TRBD2 (6 bases). CDR1 and CDR2 (germline): MNHNS, SASEGT. V lost 6 bases, J lost 4 bases, and 7 bases lay in between. This CDR3 contains 12 residues.

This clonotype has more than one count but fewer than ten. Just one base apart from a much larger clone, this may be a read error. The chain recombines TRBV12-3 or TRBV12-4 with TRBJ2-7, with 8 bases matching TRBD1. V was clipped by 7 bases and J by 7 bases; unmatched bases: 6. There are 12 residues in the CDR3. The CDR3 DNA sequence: TGTGCCAGCATGAGACAGGGGAGAGAGCAGTACTTC. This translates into CASMRQGREQYF.

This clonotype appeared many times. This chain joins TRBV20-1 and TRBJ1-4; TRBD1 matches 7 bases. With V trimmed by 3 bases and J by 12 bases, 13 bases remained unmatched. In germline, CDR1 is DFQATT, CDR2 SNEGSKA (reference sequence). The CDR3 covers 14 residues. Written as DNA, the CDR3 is TGCAGTGCTAGGGAACTAGAACAGGGGCCGGAACTGTTTTTT. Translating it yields CSARELEQGPELFF.

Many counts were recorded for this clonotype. The CDR3 loop reads CASSLYLRASYNEQFF. The CDR3 DNA sequence: TGTGCCAGCAGCTTGTACCTCAGGGCCTCCTACAATGAGCAGTTCTTC. The V and J genes are TRBV5-6 and TRBJ2-1, with a weak D call TRBD1 (5 bases). This CDR3 contains 16 residues. The V and J ends lost 1 base and 0 bases respectively, with 11 bases between them. Looked up from germline, CDR1 is SGHDT and CDR2 is YYEEEE.